Listed below are T cell receptor beta chains from one sample, sequenced in a study of shared clonotypes between healthy human individuals. Some clones are missing from TCRdb's copy, which holds only in-frame ones; the method was immunoSEQ multiplex PCR. The sample records millions of clones, about 92% being singletons. Sequenced input: naive CD4+ T cells from PBMCs. These receptor sequences come from a man aged 18 to 29 in good health. Some clones in this sample may be carry-over from other donors' samples. CDR3s include the opening cysteine and the closing phenylalanine or tryptophan. The order of the fields is J gene, D gene, clone size, V gene, CDR3 protein, CDR3 DNA. A D gene is named only where the DNA matches it firmly. For some rows the clone size is stated as once, few or many, or as a class when expanded; others skip it.

j_call: TRBJ2-7
d_call: -
clone_size: -
v_call: TRBV5-8
cdr3_aa: CASSEQGFYEQYF
cdr3_nt: TGTGCCAGCAGCGAACAGGGTTTCTACGAGCAGTACTTC

j_call: TRBJ2-1
d_call: TRBD2
clone_size: -
v_call: TRBV19
cdr3_aa: CASSTWTSGMQYNEQFF
cdr3_nt: TGTGCCAGTAGTACTTGGACTAGCGGGATGCAGTACAATGAGCAGTTCTTC

j_call: TRBJ2-2
d_call: -
clone_size: -
v_call: TRBV7-2
cdr3_aa: CASSPISTGELFF
cdr3_nt: TGTGCCAGCAGCCCTATCTCCACCGGGGAGCTGTTTTTT

j_call: TRBJ1-5
d_call: -
clone_size: -
v_call: TRBV5-5
cdr3_aa: CASSLAGFSNQPQHF
cdr3_nt: TGTGCCAGCAGCTTGGCGGGTTTTAGTAATCAGCCCCAGCATTTT

j_call: TRBJ2-7
d_call: -
clone_size: -
v_call: TRBV5-4
cdr3_aa: CASSLGGDPGPNEQYF
cdr3_nt: TGTGCCAGCAGCTTGGGTGGGGACCCCGGTCCCAACGAGCAGTACTTC

j_call: TRBJ1-1
d_call: -
clone_size: -
v_call: TRBV28
cdr3_aa: CASSLSGRLNTEAFF
cdr3_nt: TGTGCCAGCAGTTTGTCGGGACGGCTGAACACTGAAGCTTTCTTT

j_call: TRBJ1-5
d_call: TRBD1
clone_size: -
v_call: TRBV14
cdr3_aa: CARETGRNQPQHF
cdr3_nt: TGTGCCAGGGAGACAGGGCGGAATCAGCCCCAGCATTTT

j_call: TRBJ1-2
d_call: TRBD1
clone_size: -
v_call: TRBV11-2
cdr3_aa: CASSLTGLQGAKDYGYTF
cdr3_nt: TGTGCCAGCAGCTTAACGGGATTACAGGGGGCAAAGGACTATGGCTACACCTTC

j_call: TRBJ2-2
d_call: TRBD2
clone_size: -
v_call: TRBV5-4
cdr3_aa: CASSLVGREGLGTGELFF
cdr3_nt: TGTGCCAGCAGCTTGGTGGGGCGGGAGGGCCTAGGCACCGGGGAGCTGTTTTTT

j_call: TRBJ1-4
d_call: -
clone_size: -
v_call: TRBV5-1
cdr3_aa: CASSLGTANEKLFF
cdr3_nt: TGCGCCAGCAGCCTAGGGACGGCGAATGAAAAACTGTTTTTT

j_call: TRBJ2-7
d_call: -
clone_size: -
v_call: TRBV6-1
cdr3_aa: CASTPRTAPYEQYF
cdr3_nt: TGTGCCAGCACACCACGAACCGCCCCCTACGAGCAGTACTTC

j_call: TRBJ2-2
d_call: -
clone_size: -
v_call: TRBV9
cdr3_aa: CASSILMGGGELFF
cdr3_nt: TGTGCCAGCAGCATCCTTATGGGGGGCGGGGAGCTGTTTTTT

j_call: TRBJ2-7
d_call: -
clone_size: once
v_call: TRBV5-8
cdr3_aa: CASRVRRTYEQYF
cdr3_nt: TGTGCCAGCAGGGTGAGGAGAACCTACGAGCAGTACTTC

j_call: TRBJ2-1
d_call: -
clone_size: -
v_call: TRBV20-1
cdr3_aa: CSARTPFGQFF
cdr3_nt: TGCAGTGCTAGGACCCCCTTCGGGCAGTTCTTC

j_call: TRBJ1-5
d_call: TRBD1
clone_size: -
v_call: TRBV2
cdr3_aa: CASSGQGIQPQHF
cdr3_nt: TGTGCCAGCAGTGGACAGGGAATACAGCCCCAGCATTTT

j_call: TRBJ1-1
d_call: -
clone_size: -
v_call: TRBV5-1
cdr3_aa: CASSWDGMNTEAFF
cdr3_nt: TGCGCCAGCAGCTGGGACGGAATGAACACTGAAGCTTTCTTT

j_call: TRBJ2-7
d_call: TRBD1
clone_size: -
v_call: TRBV25-1
cdr3_aa: CASSELGSGQHSYEQYF
cdr3_nt: TGTGCCAGCAGTGAACTGGGCTCGGGACAGCACTCCTACGAGCAGTACTTC

j_call: TRBJ2-1
d_call: -
clone_size: -
v_call: TRBV29-1
cdr3_aa: CSVDGPSRYNEQFF
cdr3_nt: TGCAGCGTTGATGGCCCCAGCAGGTACAATGAGCAGTTCTTC

j_call: TRBJ2-7
d_call: -
clone_size: -
v_call: TRBV10-1
cdr3_aa: CASSEGQLEGEQYF
cdr3_nt: TGCGCCAGCAGTGAGGGTCAGTTGGAGGGGGAGCAGTACTTC

j_call: TRBJ2-1
d_call: TRBD2
clone_size: -
v_call: TRBV2
cdr3_aa: CASSGSGGPFNEQFF
cdr3_nt: TGTGCCAGCAGTGGCTCGGGAGGGCCCTTCAATGAGCAGTTCTTC

j_call: TRBJ2-7
d_call: -
clone_size: -
v_call: TRBV18
cdr3_aa: CASSLTGTDYEQYF
cdr3_nt: TGTGCCAGCTCACTAACGGGGACCGACTACGAGCAGTACTTC

j_call: TRBJ1-3
d_call: -
clone_size: -
v_call: TRBV30
cdr3_aa: CALGVNLGNTIYF
cdr3_nt: TGTGCCCTCGGGGTAAACCTTGGAAACACCATATATTTT

j_call: TRBJ1-5
d_call: -
clone_size: -
v_call: TRBV18
cdr3_aa: CASSLQNSNQPQHF
cdr3_nt: TGTGCCAGCTCACTGCAGAATAGCAATCAGCCCCAGCATTTT

j_call: TRBJ2-7
d_call: TRBD2
clone_size: -
v_call: TRBV11-2
cdr3_aa: CASSLRASGFYEQYF
cdr3_nt: TGTGCCAGCAGCTTGCGGGCTAGCGGTTTCTACGAGCAGTACTTC

j_call: TRBJ2-7
d_call: TRBD2
clone_size: -
v_call: TRBV4-2
cdr3_aa: CASSQEGLAETYEQYF
cdr3_nt: TGTGCCAGCAGCCAGGAAGGACTAGCGGAAACCTACGAGCAGTACTTC

j_call: TRBJ2-1
d_call: -
clone_size: once
v_call: TRBV7-8
cdr3_aa: CASRPPGTPNEQFF
cdr3_nt: TGTGCCAGCAGACCACCCGGGACACCCAATGAGCAGTTCTTC

j_call: TRBJ2-7
d_call: TRBD2
clone_size: -
v_call: TRBV28
cdr3_aa: CASSLKGLATYEQYF
cdr3_nt: TGTGCCAGCAGTTTAAAGGGACTAGCGACCTACGAGCAGTACTTC

j_call: TRBJ2-6
d_call: -
clone_size: -
v_call: TRBV5-1
cdr3_aa: CASSLAGSFGANVLTF
cdr3_nt: TGCGCCAGCAGCTTGGCCGGGAGTTTTGGGGCCAACGTCCTGACTTTC

j_call: TRBJ1-3
d_call: -
clone_size: -
v_call: TRBV5-1
cdr3_aa: CASSNPGFEGSGNTIYF
cdr3_nt: TGCGCCAGCAGCAATCCCGGTTTCGAGGGCTCTGGAAACACCATATATTTT

j_call: TRBJ2-5
d_call: TRBD2
clone_size: once
v_call: TRBV7-2
cdr3_aa: CASSFGEGETQYF
cdr3_nt: TGTGCCAGCAGCTTCGGGGAGGGGGAGACCCAGTACTTC

j_call: TRBJ1-4
d_call: -
clone_size: -
v_call: TRBV14
cdr3_aa: CASSQDLRGRGLFF
cdr3_nt: TGTGCCAGCAGCCAAGATCTCCGGGGAAGGGGACTGTTTTTT